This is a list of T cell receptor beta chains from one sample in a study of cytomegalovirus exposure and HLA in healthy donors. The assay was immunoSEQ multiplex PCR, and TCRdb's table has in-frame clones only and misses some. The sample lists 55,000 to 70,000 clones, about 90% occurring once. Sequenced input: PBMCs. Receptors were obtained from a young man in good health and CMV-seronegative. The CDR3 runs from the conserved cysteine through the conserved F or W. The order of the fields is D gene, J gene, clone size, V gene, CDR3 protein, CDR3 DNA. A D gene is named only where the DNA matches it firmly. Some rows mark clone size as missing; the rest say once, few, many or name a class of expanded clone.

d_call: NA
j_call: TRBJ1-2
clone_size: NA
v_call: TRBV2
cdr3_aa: CASSATGTGPYGYTF
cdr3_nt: TGTGCCAGCAGCGCGACAGGTACTGGGCCCTATGGCTACACCTTC

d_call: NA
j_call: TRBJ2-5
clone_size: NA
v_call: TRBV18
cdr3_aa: CASSPGAQETQYF
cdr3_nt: TGTGCCAGCTCACCAGGGGCCCAAGAGACCCAGTACTTC

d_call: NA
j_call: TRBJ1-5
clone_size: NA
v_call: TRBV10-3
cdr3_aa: CAITGTTDQPQHF
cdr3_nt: TGTGCCATCACCGGGACAACTGATCAGCCCCAGCATTTT

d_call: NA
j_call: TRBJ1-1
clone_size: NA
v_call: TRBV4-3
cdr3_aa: CASSQGVNRVNTEAFF
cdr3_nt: TGCGCCAGCAGCCAAGGTGTGAACAGGGTGAACACTGAAGCTTTCTTT

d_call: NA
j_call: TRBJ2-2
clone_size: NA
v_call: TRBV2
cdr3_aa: CASSALTVGGELFF
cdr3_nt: TGTGCCAGCAGTGCACTGACAGTGGGCGGGGAGCTGTTTTTT

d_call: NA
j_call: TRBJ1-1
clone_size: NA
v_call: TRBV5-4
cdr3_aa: CASSFSRTEAFF
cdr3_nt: TGTGCCAGCAGCTTCTCGCGGACTGAAGCTTTCTTT

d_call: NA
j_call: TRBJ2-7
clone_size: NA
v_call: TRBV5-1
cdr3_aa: CASPIGGFCEQYF
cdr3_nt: TGCGCCAGCCCCATTGGGGGGTTTTGCGAGCAGTACTTC

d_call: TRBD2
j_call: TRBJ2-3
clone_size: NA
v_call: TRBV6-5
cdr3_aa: CASSFSLAGGEDTQYF
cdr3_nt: TGTGCCAGCAGTTTCTCTCTAGCGGGAGGGGAAGATACGCAGTATTTT

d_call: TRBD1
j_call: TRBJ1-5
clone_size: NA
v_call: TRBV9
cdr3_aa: CASSVAGTGMESNQPQHF
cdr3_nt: TGTGCCAGCAGCGTAGCCGGGACAGGAATGGAGAGCAATCAGCCCCAGCATTTT

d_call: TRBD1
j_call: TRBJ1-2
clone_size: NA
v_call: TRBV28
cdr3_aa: CASKLLGQFGYGYTF
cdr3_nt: TGTGCCAGCAAACTACTGGGACAGTTTGGCTATGGCTACACCTTC

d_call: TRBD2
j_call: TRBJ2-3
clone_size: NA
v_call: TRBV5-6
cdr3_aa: CASTIIAGEDTQYF
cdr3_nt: TGTGCCAGCACAATCATAGCGGGAGAGGATACGCAGTATTTT

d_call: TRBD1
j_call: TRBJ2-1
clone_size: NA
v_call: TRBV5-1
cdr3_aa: CASSSGRTGGFFHEQFF
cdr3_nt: TGCGCCAGCAGCTCCGGGCGGACAGGGGGGTTTTTCCATGAGCAGTTCTTC

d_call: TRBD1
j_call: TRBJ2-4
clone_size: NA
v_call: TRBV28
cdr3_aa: CASSFSDRAAKNIQYF
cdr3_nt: TGTGCCAGCAGTTTTTCCGACAGGGCGGCCAAAAACATTCAGTACTTC

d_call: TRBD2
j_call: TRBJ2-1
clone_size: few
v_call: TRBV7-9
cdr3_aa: CASSSSLANNEQFF
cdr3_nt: TGTGCCAGCAGCTCCTCACTAGCGAACAATGAGCAGTTCTTC

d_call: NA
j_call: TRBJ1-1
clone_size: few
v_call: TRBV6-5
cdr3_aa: CASSYSRTKPNTEAFF
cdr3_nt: TGTGCCAGCAGTTACTCACGGACAAAACCTAACACTGAAGCTTTCTTT

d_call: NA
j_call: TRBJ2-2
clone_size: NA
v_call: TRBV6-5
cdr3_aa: CASSLGQLTGELFF
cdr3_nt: TGTGCCAGCAGTTTAGGACAGCTCACCGGGGAGCTGTTTTTT

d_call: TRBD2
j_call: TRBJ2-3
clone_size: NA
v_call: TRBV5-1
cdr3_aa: CASSTLAGGADTQYF
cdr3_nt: TGCGCCAGCAGCACCCTAGCGGGAGGCGCAGATACGCAGTATTTT